Sequencing of this TCR beta chain was carried out in a study of persistence of HIV-infected CD4 T cells. The libraries were made with immunoSEQ version 4 in survey mode. TCRdb keeps only in-frame clones here, not all; method: immunoSEQ multiplex PCR. This table holds around 35,000 clones, 80% to 90% found once. As concerns this clone: No antigen is known for it.

Study findings and constraints: Antigen-responding cells were enriched for degenerate expanded CDR3beta sequences. Compared with CD3/CD28-stimulated cells, CMV- and Gag-responding cells showed lower TCRbeta richness.

Nonspecific anti-CD3/anti-CD28 bead stimulation represents the broad CD4+ T cell repertoire. Sorting selected CD4+ T cells upregulating both CD40 ligand and CD69. Inclusion required CMV-positive serology and CD4+ counts above 400 cells/uL. CD8-depleted PBMCs were stimulated 18 hours with anti-CD28/CD49d costimulation, CD40-blocking antibody and enfuvirtide. CDR1 is SNHLY and CDR2 is FYNNEI in the germline V gene. The CDR3 totals 16 residues. Unmatched junction bases numbered 5, after V lost 6 bases and J lost 3 bases. This clonotype was obtained from an adult man with HIV who was CMV-seropositive. Sample: CD4+ T cells sorted from PBMCs after roughly 18-hour stimulation, taken from a patient who received antiretroviral therapy. The chain employs TRBV2 and TRBJ1-4; 12 nucleotides align to TRBD1. DNA for the CDR3: TGTGCCAGCAGACCGGGACAGGGGGCGGCTAATGAAAAACTGTTTTTT. Translating it yields CASRPGQGAANEKLFF.